This TCR beta chain was observed in a study of chemoradiotherapy in HPV16-positive cancers. The sample holds a few counts of this clone. Clones were sequenced by immunoSEQ multiplex PCR, and TCRdb holds only the in-frame ones, with some missing. The sample yields tens of thousands of clones, about 91% seen once. The CDR3 totals 12 residues. Germline V gene lookup returns CDR1 SGDLS and CDR2 YYNGEE. With 0 bases removed from V and 12 bases from J, the gap between germline ends came to 7 bases. Sequencing was performed on blood, taken from a patient who underwent chemoradiotherapy. The genes are TRBV9 and TRBJ2-6, with D uncertain. The receptor was derived from a human donor with HPV-associated anogenital cancer. This CDR3 is CASSVGFSVLTF. DNA for the CDR3: TGTGCCAGCAGCGTAGGGTTCAGCGTCCTGACTTTC.